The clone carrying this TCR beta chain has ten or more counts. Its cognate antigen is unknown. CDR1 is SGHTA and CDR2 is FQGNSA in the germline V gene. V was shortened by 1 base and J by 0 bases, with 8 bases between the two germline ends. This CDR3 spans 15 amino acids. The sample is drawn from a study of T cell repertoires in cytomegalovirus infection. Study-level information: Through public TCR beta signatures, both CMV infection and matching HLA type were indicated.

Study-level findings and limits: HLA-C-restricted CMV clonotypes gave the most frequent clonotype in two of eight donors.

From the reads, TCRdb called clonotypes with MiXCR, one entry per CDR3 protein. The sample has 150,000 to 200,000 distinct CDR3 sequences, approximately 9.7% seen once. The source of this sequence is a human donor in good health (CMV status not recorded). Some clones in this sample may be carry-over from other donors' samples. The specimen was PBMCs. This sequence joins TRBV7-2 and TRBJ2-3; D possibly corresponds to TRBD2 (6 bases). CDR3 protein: CASSLGGTSTDTQYF. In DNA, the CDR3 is TGTGCCAGCAGCTTAGGGGGGACTAGCACAGATACGCAGTATTTT.